This record concerns one T cell receptor (beta chain) sequence. TEMRA cells were enriched by FACS, while CD8+ and CD4+ T cells were obtained through a negative isolation that was performed magnetically. The germline V gene encodes CDR1 KGHSH and CDR2 LQKENI. This CDR3 is 13 amino acids long. V lost 6 bases to trimming and J lost 3 bases, with 9 bases between them. The source of the sample is a study of CD8 T cells in Susac syndrome. Reverse transcription used about 0.5 to 1 ug RNA and random hexamers. TCRdb fed the immunoSEQ multiplex PCR reads into MiXCR, producing one record per CDR3 protein. There are some 110,000 distinct CDR3 sequences in the sample; 90% to 95% occur only once, and under 0.095% lies in the top ten.

The gene calls are TRBV18 and TRBJ2-1, with D possibly being TRBD1 (6 bases). The receptor was derived from a human donor in good health. The sequencing sample was made of CD4+ T cells from PBMCs. The DNA for the CDR3 is TGTGCCAGCTCGGTACAGGGCTACAATGAGCAGTTCTTC. Amino acids: CASSVQGYNEQFF.